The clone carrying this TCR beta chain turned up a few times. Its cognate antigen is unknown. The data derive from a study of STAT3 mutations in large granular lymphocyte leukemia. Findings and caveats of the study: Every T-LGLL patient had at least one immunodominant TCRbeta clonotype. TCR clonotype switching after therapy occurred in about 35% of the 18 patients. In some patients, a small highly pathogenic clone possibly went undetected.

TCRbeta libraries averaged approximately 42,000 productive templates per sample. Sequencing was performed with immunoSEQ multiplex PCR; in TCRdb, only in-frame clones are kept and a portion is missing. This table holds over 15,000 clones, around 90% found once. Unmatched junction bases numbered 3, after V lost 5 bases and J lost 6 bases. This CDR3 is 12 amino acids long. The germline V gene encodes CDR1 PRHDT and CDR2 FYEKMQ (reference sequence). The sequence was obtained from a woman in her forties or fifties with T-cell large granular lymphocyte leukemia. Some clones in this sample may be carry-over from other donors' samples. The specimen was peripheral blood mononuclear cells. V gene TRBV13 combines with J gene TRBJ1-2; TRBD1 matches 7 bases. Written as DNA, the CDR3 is TGTGCCAGCAGCGCGACAGGGAATGGCTACACCTTC. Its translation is CASSATGNGYTF.